These 16 T cell receptor beta chains were sequenced from one sample in a study of shared clonotypes between healthy human individuals. Sequencing used immunoSEQ multiplex PCR; TCRdb keeps in-frame clones, though not all of them. This sample carries hundreds of thousands of clones, around 78% of them seen once, and the ten largest clones take more than 10%. Sequencing was carried out using PBMCs. The receptors were sampled from a woman aged 40 to 49 in good health. Some clones in this sample may be carry-over from other donors' samples.

The CDR3 is CASSFDGPTEAFF. CDR3 coding DNA: TGCGCCAGCAGTTTCGACGGGCCCACTGAAGCTTTCTTT. The chain has TRBV5-1 and TRBJ1-1; D not resolved. The CDR3 totals 13 residues. Between the trimmed V and J ends, which lost 5 bases and 4 bases, there was a span of 12 bases. Germline loops: CDR1 SGHRS, CDR2 YFSETQ.

The chain recombines TRBV6-5 with TRBJ1-4, with 10 bases matching TRBD1. The CDR3 covers 16 residues. Germline trimming cut 0 bases from V and 6 bases from J; bases unmatched to any gene: 4. Germline V gene lookup returns CDR1 MNHEY and CDR2 SVGAGI. The CDR3, as DNA: TGTGCCAGCAGTTACTCGAGTGGGACAGGGGATGAAAAACTGTTTTTT. Translated: CASSYSSGTGDEKLFF.

This clone was seen only a few times. The V gene is TRBV27, the J gene TRBJ2-1; 9 positions agree with TRBD2. The germline V gene encodes CDR1 MNHEY and CDR2 SMNVEV (reference sequence). V was clipped by 4 bases and J by 1 base; unmatched bases: 11. There are 18 residues in the CDR3. In DNA, the CDR3 is TGTGCCAGCAGTTCAACCTCAGGACTAGCGAGTTCCTACAATGAGCAGTTCTTC. Protein product: CASSSTSGLASSYNEQFF.

This clone was observed a few times. The sample has other DNA sequences that encode this CDR3 too. The genes are TRBV7-2 and TRBJ2-7; TRBD2 aligns across 9 bases. Germline V gives CDR1 SGHTA, CDR2 FQGNSA. The CDR3 has 15 residues. V trimming: 1 base; J trimming: 1 base; junction bases outside the gene matches: 2. As DNA, the CDR3 is TGTGCCAGCAGCTTAGTGGCGGGAGGGTCCTACGAGCAGTACTTC. Its translation is CASSLVAGGSYEQYF. The variable domain in full, completed from reference TRBV7-2 and TRBJ2-7, reads GAGVSQSPSNKVTEKGKDVELRCDPISGHTALYWYRQSLGQGLEFLIYFQGNSAPDKSGLPSDRFSAERTGGSVSTLTIQRTQQEDSAVYLCASSLVAGGSYEQYFGPGTRLTVT.

V and J are TRBV5-1 and TRBJ2-3; 11 bases match TRBD2. Germline values: CDR1 SGHRS, CDR2 YFSETQ. The V and J ends lost 4 bases and 6 bases, in that order; junction bases with no gene match: 7. The CDR3 has 15 residues. The CDR3 spells CASSHTSGSRDTQYF. CDR3 DNA: TGCGCCAGCAGCCACACTAGCGGGAGTCGGGATACGCAGTATTTT.

The rearrangement joins TRBV11-2 to TRBJ2-1; no reliable D call. The CDR3 contains 12 residues. V was shortened by 5 bases and J by 5 bases, with 7 bases between the two germline ends. Germline V gene lookup returns CDR1 SGHAT and CDR2 FQNNGV. The CDR3 sequence is CASSRGHNEQFF. In DNA form, the CDR3 reads TGTGCCAGCAGCCGAGGACACAATGAGCAGTTCTTC. The full variable domain, its missing parts supplied by reference TRBV11-2 and TRBJ2-1, is EAGVAQSPRYKIIEKRQSVAFWCNPISGHATLYWYQQILGQGPKLLIQFQNNGVVDDSQLPKDRFSAERLKGVDSTLKIQPAKLEDSAVYLCASSRGHNEQFFGPGTRLTVL.

The V and J genes are TRBV13 and TRBJ1-2; D may be TRBD1 (5 bases). CDR1 and CDR2 (germline): PRHDT, FYEKMQ (reference sequence). The CDR3 is 15 residues long. The germline V and J ends were trimmed by 1 base and 8 bases, with 17 bases remaining between them. The CDR3 is CASSLEGASPEGYTF. The DNA of the CDR3 is TGTGCCAGCAGCTTAGAAGGGGCCAGTCCCGAGGGCTACACCTTC.

This clone was observed a few times. This sequence joins TRBV10-3 and TRBJ1-6, with a possible D match to TRBD1 (5 bases). CDR1 and CDR2 (germline): ENHRY, SYGVKD. The CDR3 sequence is 17 residues long. The V end was cut by 2 bases, the J end by 2 bases, with 13 bases between. CDR3 DNA sequence: TGTGCCATCAGTGAGCCCGGGGGGACGGCCTATAATTCACCCCTCCACTTT. It codes for CAISEPGGTAYNSPLHF.

This clone was recorded a few times. The chain recombines TRBV28 with TRBJ1-1; TRBD1 matches 7 bases. Germline V gene sequence: CDR1 MDHEN, CDR2 SYDVKM. V shed 4 bases and J 5 bases; nucleotides not matched to a gene: 7. This CDR3 comprises 14 residues. The CDR3 DNA reads TGTGCCAGCAGTTCCAGGGGGAGGGTAACTGAAGCTTTCTTT. Amino acids: CASSSRGRVTEAFF.

A note on this clone: The likely explanation is a read error, given a far larger clone one base away. This rearrangement joins TRBV20-1 to TRBJ1-2; TRBD1 is a possible D gene (5 bases). This CDR3 comprises 11 residues. CDR1 is DFQATT, CDR2 SNEGSKA, per germline (reference sequence). DNA of the CDR3: TGCAATGCTAGCCGGGGGGAAGGCTACACCTTC. Protein sequence: CNASRGEGYTF.

V and J are TRBV18 and TRBJ1-1, with 8 bases that match TRBD1. The CDR3 has 16 amino acids. The germline gives CDR1 KGHSH, CDR2 LQKENI. After removal of 3 bases from V and 4 bases from J, the junction contained 10 bases not matched to a gene. The CDR3 region has the DNA TGTGCCAGCTCACCTGCAGGGGGCGCGGTGGGCACTGAAGCTTTCTTT. Protein sequence: CASSPAGGAVGTEAFF.

The chain combines TRBV19 with TRBJ1-1, with TRBD1 as a possible D gene (5 bases). This CDR3 comprises 14 residues. The V end was cut by 0 bases, the J end by 4 bases, with 9 bases between. The germline V gene encodes CDR1 LNHDA and CDR2 SQIVND (reference sequence). CDR3 bases: TGTGCCAGTAGTATAGATAGGGACTTCACTGAAGCTTTCTTT. This sequence encodes CASSIDRDFTEAFF.

V is TRBV6-5 and J is TRBJ2-1; tentative D call: TRBD1 (6 bases). CDR3 length equals 13 residues. Trimming cost V 5 bases and J 9 bases, with 14 bases left between them. Germline V CDR1 and CDR2: MNHEY, SVGAGI. The CDR3 reads CASSMNRAGEQFF. CDR3 in DNA: TGTGCCAGCAGTATGAACAGGGCAGGTGAGCAGTTCTTC.

The chain couples TRBV9 to TRBJ2-1; D is undetermined. V was pared by 4 bases and J by 6 bases, with 14 bases between. The germline CDR1 and CDR2 sequences are SGDLS and YYNGEE. The CDR3 is made up of 14 amino acids. The CDR3 bases are TGTGCCAGCAGCTCAAACCCTGGGGTCAATGAGCAGTTCTTC. Translated, it gives CASSSNPGVNEQFF.

The CDR3 region is CASSQGPYGYTF. For the CDR3, the DNA is TGTGCCAGCAGTCAGGGCCCTTATGGCTACACCTTC. The chain links TRBV28 to TRBJ1-2; D is possibly TRBD1 (5 bases). V dropped 5 bases and J dropped 5 bases, with 9 bases sitting between them. The CDR3 extends over 12 amino acids. The V gene's germline CDR1 is MDHEN and CDR2 SYDVKM.

The J gene is TRBJ1-5, the V gene TRBV14; D is unclear. The CDR3 contains 13 residues. V was trimmed by 3 bases and J by 7 bases, leaving 10 bases between them. CDR1 is SGHDN and CDR2 is FVKESK in the germline V gene. The CDR3 nucleotides are TGTGCCAGCAGCCAGACTGGGTGGCAGCCCCAGCATTTT. Amino acid sequence: CASSQTGWQPQHF.